The entry that follows covers one T cell receptor beta chain sequence. The method was immunoSEQ multiplex PCR; TCRdb's version includes in-frame clones alone and lacks a portion of them. Here the sample spans about 83,000 clones, about three quarters being singletons. This entry comes from a study of blood T cell repertoires in COVID-19. Across the study: Acute and convalescent COVID-19 specimens originated in the United States, Italy and Spain. The analysed material was cDNA or gDNA that came from T cells, B-cell-depleted T cells, or PBMCs.

Sequenced: peripheral blood. This TCR was recovered from a woman aged 80 or older with active or convalescent COVID-19.

The CDR3 coding sequence is TGTGCCAGCAGCTTAAGAGGGCCCTACGAGCAGTACTTC. It is translated as CASSLRGPYEQYF. The J gene is TRBJ2-7, the V gene TRBV7-6, with a tentative D call TRBD2 (5 bases). Germline V gene lookup returns CDR1 SGHVS and CDR2 FNYEAQ. Trimming left V 2 bases short and J 2 bases short, with 7 bases between. The CDR3 runs to 13 residues.